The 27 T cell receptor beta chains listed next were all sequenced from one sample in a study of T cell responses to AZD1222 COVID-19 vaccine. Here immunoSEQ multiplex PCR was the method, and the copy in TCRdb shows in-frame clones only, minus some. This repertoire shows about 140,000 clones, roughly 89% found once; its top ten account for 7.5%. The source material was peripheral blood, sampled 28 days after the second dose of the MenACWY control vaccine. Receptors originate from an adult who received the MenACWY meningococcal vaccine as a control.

As DNA, the CDR3 is TGTGCCAGCAGCTTCGGCAGGGGGGCAGATACGCAGTATTTT. Translated, it gives CASSFGRGADTQYF. V gene TRBV11-2 combines with J gene TRBJ2-3; a possible D gene is TRBD1 (7 bases). The length of the CDR3 is 14 residues. V lost 3 bases, J lost 4 bases, and 11 bases lay in between. Germline lookup yields CDR1 SGHAT and CDR2 FQNNGV.

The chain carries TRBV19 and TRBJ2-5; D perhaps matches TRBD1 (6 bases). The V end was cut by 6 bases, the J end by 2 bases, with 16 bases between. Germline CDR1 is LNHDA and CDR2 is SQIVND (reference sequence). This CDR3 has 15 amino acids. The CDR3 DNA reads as TGTGCCAGTAGCTACACAGACAGGAAACAAGAGACCCAGTACTTC. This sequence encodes CASSYTDRKQETQYF.

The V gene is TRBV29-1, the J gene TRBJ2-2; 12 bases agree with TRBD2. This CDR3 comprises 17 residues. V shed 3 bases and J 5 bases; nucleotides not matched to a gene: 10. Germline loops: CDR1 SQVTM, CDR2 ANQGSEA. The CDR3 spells CSVDLPSGRGRTGELFF. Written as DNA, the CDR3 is TGCAGCGTTGATTTACCTAGCGGGAGGGGGAGGACCGGGGAGCTGTTTTTT.

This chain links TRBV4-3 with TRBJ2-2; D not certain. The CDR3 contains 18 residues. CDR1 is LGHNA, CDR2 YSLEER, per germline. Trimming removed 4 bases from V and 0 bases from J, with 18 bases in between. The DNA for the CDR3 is TGCGCCAGCAGCCCAGAATCCCAACAGATGGCGAACACCGGGGAGCTGTTTTTT. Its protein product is CASSPESQQMANTGELFF.

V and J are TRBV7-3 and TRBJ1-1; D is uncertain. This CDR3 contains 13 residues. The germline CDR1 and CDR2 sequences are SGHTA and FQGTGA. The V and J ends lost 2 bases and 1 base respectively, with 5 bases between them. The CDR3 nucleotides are TGTGCCAGCAGCTTACAAACGAACACTGAAGCTTTCTTT. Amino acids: CASSLQTNTEAFF.

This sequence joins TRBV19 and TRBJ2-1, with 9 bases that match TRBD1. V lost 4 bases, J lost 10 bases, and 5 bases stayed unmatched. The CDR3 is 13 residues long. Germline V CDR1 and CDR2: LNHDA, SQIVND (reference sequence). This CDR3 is CASSTTGGGEQFF. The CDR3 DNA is TGTGCCAGTAGTACTACAGGGGGCGGGGAGCAGTTCTTC. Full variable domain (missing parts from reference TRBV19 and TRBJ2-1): DGGITQSPKYLFRKEGQNVTLSCEQNLNHDAMYWYRQDPGQGLRLIYYSQIVNDFQKGDIAEGYSVSREKKESFPLTVTSAQKNPTAFYLCASSTTGGGEQFFGPGTRLTVL.

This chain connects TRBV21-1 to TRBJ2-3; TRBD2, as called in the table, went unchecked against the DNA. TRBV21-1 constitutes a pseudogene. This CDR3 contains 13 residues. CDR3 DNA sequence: TGTGCCAGCACCGACTTATACACAGATACGCAGTATTTT. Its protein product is CASTDLYTDTQYF.

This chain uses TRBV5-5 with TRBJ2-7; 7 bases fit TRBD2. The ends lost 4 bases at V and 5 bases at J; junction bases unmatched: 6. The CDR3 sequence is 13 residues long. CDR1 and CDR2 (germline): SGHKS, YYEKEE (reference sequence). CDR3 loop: CASSPHGGDEQYF. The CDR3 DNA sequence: TGTGCCAGCAGCCCCCATGGGGGGGACGAGCAGTACTTC.

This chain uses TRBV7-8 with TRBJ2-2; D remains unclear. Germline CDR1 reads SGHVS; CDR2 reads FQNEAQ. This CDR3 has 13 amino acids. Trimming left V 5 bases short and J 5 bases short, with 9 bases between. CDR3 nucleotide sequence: TGTGCCAGCAGCCAAACCAGGACCGGGGAGCTGTTTTTT. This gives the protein CASSQTRTGELFF.

CDR3 loop: CASSLEWTGNTGELFF. In DNA form, the CDR3 reads TGCGCCAGCAGCTTGGAATGGACAGGCAACACCGGGGAGCTGTTTTTT. This chain links TRBV5-1 with TRBJ2-2, with 7 bases lining up with TRBD1. This CDR3 contains 16 residues. Germline CDR1 is SGHRS and CDR2 is YFSETQ. V shed 0 bases, J shed 2 bases, and the junction held 4 bases outside the gene matches.

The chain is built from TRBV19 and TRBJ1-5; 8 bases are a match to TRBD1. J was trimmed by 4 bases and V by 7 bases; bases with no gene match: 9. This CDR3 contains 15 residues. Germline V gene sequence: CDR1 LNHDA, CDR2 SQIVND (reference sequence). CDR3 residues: CASTSLGQGNQPQHF. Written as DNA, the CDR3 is TGTGCCAGTACCTCTCTAGGACAGGGAAATCAGCCCCAGCATTTT.

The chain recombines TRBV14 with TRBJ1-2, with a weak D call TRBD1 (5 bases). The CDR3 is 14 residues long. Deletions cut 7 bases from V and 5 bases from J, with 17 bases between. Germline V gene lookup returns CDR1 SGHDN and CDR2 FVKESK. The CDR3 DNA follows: TGTGCCAGCACCATGTCCGGGACTCAATATGGCTACACCTTC. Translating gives CASTMSGTQYGYTF.

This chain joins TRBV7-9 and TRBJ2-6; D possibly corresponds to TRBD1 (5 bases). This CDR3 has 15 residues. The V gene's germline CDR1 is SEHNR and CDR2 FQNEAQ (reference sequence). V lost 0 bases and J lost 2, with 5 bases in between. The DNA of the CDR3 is TGTGCCAGCAGCTTAGCAGGGGCTGGGGCCAACGTCCTGACTTTC. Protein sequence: CASSLAGAGANVLTF.

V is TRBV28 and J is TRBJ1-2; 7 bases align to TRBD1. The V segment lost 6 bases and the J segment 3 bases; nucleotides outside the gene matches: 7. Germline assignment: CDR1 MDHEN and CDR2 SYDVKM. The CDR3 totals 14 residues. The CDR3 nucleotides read TGTGCCAGCAGCCCAGGGGGGCGGGACTATGGCTACACCTTC. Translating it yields CASSPGGRDYGYTF.

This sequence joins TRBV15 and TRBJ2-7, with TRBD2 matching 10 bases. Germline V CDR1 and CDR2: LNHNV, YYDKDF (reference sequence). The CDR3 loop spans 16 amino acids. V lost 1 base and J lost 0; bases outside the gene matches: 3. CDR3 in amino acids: CATSRVASGSSYEQYF. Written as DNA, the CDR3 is TGTGCCACCAGCAGAGTGGCTAGCGGGAGCTCCTACGAGCAGTACTTC.

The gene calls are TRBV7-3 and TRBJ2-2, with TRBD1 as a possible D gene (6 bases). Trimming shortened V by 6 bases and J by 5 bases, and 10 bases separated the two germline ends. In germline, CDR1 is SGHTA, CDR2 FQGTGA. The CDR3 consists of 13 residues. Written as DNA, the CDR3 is TGTGCCAGCAGTATAGGGGGTACCGGGGAGCTGTTTTTT. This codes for CASSIGGTGELFF. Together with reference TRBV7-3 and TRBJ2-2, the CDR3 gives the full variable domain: GAGVSQTPSNKVTEKGKYVELRCDPISGHTALYWYRQSLGQGPEFLIYFQGTGAADDSGLPNDRFFAVRPEGSVSTLKIQRTERGDSAVYLCASSIGGTGELFFGEGSRLTVL.

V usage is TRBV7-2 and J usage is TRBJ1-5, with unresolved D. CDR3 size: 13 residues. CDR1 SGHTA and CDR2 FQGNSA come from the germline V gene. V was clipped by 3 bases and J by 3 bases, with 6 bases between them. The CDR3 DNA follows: TGTGCCAGCAGCTTTGGGGACAATCAGCCCCAGCATTTT. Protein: CASSFGDNQPQHF.

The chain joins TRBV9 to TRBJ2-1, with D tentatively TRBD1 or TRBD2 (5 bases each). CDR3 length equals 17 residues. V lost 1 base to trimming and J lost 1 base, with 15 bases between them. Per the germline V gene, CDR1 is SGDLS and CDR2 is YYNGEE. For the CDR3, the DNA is TGTGCCAGCAGCGTAATGGGGGTGGCGGAATCCTACAATGAGCAGTTCTTC. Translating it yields CASSVMGVAESYNEQFF.

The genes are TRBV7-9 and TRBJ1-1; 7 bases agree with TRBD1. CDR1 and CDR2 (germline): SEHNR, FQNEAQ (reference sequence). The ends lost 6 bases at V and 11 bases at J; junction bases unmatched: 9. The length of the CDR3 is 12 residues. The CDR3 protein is CASRWRQGVAFF. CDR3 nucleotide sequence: TGTGCCAGCAGGTGGAGACAGGGAGTGGCTTTCTTT.

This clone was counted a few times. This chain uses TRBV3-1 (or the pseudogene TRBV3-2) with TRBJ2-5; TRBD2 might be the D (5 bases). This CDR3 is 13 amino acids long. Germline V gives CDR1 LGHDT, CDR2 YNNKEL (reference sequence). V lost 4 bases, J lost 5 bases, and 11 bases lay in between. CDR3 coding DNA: TGTGCCAGCAGCCCTTCGAGAGGGGAGACCCAGTACTTC. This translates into CASSPSRGETQYF.

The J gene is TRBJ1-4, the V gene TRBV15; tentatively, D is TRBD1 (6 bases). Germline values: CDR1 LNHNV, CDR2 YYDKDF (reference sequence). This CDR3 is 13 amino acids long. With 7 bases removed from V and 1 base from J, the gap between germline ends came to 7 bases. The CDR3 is CATKTGTNEKLFF. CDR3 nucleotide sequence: TGTGCCACCAAGACAGGAACTAATGAAAAACTGTTTTTT. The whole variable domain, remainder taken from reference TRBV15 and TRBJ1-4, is DAMVIQNPRYQVTQFGKPVTLSCSQTLNHNVMYWYQQKSSQAPKLLFHYYDKDFNNEADTPDNFQSRRPNTSFCFLDIRSPGLGDTAMYLCATKTGTNEKLFFGSGTQLSVL.

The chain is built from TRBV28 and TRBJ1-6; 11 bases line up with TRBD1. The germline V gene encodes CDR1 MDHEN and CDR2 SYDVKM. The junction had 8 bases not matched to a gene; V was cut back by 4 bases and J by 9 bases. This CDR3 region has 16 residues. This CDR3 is CASSSRTGGVSSPLHF. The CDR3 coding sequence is TGTGCCAGCAGTTCCCGGACAGGGGGCGTTTCTTCACCCCTCCACTTT.

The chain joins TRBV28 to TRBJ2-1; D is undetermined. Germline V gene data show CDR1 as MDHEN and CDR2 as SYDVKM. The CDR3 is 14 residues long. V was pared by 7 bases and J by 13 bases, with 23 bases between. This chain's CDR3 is CASTLPAIPAKQFF. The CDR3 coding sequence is TGTGCCAGCACCCTCCCAGCGATTCCGGCGAAACAGTTCTTC.

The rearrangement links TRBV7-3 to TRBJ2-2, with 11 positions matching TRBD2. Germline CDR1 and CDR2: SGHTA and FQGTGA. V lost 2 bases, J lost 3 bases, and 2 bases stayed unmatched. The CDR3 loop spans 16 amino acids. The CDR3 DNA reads TGTGCCAGCAGCTTACTACTAGCGGGAGACACCGGGGAGCTGTTTTTT. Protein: CASSLLLAGDTGELFF.

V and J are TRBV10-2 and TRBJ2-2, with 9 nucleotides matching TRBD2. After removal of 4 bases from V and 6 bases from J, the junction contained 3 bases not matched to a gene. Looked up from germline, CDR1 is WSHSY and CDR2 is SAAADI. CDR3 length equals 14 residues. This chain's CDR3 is CASSAGTSSGELFF. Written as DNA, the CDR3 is TGCGCCAGCAGTGCCGGGACTAGCTCCGGGGAGCTGTTTTTT.

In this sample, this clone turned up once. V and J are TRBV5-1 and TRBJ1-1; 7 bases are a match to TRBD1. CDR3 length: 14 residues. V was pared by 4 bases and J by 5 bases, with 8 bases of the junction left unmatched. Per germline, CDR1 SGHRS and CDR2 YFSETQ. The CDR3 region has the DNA TGCGCCAGCAGCCCTGTGACAGGGCGTACTGAAGCTTTCTTT. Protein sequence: CASSPVTGRTEAFF.

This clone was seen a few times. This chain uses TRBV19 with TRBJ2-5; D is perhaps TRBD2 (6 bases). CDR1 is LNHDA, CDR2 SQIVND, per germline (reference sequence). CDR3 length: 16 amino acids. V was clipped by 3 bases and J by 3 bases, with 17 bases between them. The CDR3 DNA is TGTGCCAGTAGTATGCTCCCGGGACTCAATGAAGAGACCCAGTACTTC. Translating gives CASSMLPGLNEETQYF.